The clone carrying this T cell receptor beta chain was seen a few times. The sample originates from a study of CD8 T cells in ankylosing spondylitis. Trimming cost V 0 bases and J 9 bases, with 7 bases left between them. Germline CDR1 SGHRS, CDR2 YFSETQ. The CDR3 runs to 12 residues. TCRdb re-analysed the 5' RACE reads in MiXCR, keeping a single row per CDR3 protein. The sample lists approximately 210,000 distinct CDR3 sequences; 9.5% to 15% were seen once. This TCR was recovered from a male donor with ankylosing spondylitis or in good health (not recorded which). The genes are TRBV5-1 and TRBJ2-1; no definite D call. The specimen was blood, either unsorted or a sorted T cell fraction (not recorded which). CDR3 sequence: CASSLGAGEQFF. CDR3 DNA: TGCGCCAGCAGCTTGGGTGCCGGTGAGCAGTTCTTC.